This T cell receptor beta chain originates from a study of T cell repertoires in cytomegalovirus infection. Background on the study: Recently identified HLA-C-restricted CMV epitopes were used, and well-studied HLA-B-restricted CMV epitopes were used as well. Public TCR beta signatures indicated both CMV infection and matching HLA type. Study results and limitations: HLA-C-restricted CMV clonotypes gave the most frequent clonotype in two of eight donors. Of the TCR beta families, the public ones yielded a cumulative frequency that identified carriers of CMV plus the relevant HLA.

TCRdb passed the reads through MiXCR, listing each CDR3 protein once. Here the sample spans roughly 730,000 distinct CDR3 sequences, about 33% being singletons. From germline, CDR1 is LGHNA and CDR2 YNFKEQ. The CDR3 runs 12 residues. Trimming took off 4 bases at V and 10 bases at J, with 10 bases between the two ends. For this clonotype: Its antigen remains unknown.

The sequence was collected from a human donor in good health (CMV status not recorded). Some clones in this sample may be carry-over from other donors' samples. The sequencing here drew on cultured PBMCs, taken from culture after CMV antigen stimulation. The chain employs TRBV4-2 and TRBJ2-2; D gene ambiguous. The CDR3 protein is CASSPSGLELFF. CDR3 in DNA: TGTGCCAGCAGCCCCTCTGGGCTGGAGCTGTTTTTT.